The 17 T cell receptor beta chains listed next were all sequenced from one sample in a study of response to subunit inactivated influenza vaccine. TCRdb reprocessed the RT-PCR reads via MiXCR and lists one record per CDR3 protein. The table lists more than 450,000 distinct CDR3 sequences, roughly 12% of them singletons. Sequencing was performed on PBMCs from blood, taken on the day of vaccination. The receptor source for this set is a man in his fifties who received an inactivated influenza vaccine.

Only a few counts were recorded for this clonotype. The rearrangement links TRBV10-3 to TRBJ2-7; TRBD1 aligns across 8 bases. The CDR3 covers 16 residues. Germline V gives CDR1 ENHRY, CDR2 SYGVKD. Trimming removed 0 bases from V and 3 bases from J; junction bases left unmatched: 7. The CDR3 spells CAISESRGTGYYEQYF. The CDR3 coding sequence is TGTGCCATCAGTGAGTCCCGCGGGACAGGCTACTACGAGCAGTACTTC.

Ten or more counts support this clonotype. The chain's CDR3 is CASSLSERTGELFF. For the CDR3, the DNA is TGTGCCAGCAGCTTATCCGAACGCACCGGGGAGCTGTTTTTT. The genes are TRBV7-9 and TRBJ2-2, with no clear D. Between the trimmed V and J ends, which lost 2 bases and 4 bases, there was a span of 8 bases. Germline V gives CDR1 SEHNR, CDR2 FQNEAQ (reference sequence). This CDR3 has 14 amino acids. The full variable domain, completed using reference TRBV7-9 and TRBJ2-2, is DTGVSQNPRHKITKRGQNVTFRCDPISEHNRLYWYRQTLGQGPEFLTYFQNEAQLEKSRLLSDRFSAERPKGSFSTLEIQRTEQGDSAMYLCASSLSERTGELFFGEGSRLTVL.

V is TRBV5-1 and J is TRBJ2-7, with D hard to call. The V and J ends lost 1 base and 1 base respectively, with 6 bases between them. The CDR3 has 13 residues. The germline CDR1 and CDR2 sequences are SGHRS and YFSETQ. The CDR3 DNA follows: TGCGCCAGCAGCTTGACACAGTCCTACGAGCAGTACTTC. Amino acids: CASSLTQSYEQYF.

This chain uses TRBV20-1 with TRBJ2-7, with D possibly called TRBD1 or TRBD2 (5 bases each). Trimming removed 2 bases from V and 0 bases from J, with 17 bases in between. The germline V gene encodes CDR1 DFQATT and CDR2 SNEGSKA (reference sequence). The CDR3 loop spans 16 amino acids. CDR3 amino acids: CSARPGTGKSSYEQYF. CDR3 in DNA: TGCAGTGCTAGACCCGGGACCGGCAAAAGCTCCTACGAGCAGTACTTC.

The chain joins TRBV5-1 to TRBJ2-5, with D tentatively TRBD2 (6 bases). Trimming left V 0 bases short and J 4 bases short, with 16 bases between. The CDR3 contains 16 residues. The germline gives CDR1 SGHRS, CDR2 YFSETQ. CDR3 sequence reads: CASSLDGTAVGETQYF. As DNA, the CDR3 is TGCGCCAGCAGCTTGGACGGGACTGCGGTTGGAGAGACCCAGTACTTC.

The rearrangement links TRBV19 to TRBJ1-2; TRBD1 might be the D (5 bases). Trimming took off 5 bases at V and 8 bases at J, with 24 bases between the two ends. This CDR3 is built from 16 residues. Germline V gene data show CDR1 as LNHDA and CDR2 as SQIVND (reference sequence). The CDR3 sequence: CASSLSGTGQVGGYTF. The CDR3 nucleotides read TGTGCCAGTAGTCTCTCCGGGACGGGGCAAGTCGGCGGCTACACCTTC.

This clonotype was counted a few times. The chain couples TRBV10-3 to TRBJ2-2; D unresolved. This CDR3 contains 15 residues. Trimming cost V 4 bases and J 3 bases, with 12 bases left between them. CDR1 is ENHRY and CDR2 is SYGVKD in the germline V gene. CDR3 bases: TGTGCCATCAGTGTCGTTGAAGGGTACACCGGGGAGCTGTTTTTT. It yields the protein CAISVVEGYTGELFF.

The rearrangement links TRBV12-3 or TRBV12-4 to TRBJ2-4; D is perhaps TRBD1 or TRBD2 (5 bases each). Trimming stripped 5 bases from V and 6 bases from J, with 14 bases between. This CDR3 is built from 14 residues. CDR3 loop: CASSPNRGANIQYF. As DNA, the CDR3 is TGTGCCAGCAGTCCCAACCGGGGCGCAAACATTCAGTACTTC.

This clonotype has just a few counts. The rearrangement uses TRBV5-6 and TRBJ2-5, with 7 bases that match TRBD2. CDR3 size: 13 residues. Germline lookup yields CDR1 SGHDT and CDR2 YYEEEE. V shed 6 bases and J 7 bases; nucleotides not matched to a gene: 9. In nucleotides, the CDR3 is TGTGCCAGCACTGGAGGACTAGTGGGGACCCAGTACTTC. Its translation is CASTGGLVGTQYF.

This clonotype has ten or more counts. The CDR3 loop is CASSRKREVSYEQYF. CDR3 DNA sequence: TGTGCCAGCAGCCGAAAGCGGGAGGTTTCCTACGAGCAGTACTTC. V usage is TRBV6-2 or TRBV6-3 and J usage is TRBJ2-7, with 9 bases aligning to TRBD2. CDR1 and CDR2 from the germline V gene are MNHEY and SVGEGT. The CDR3 runs 15 residues. The V segment lost 6 bases and the J segment 1 base; nucleotides outside the gene matches: 7.

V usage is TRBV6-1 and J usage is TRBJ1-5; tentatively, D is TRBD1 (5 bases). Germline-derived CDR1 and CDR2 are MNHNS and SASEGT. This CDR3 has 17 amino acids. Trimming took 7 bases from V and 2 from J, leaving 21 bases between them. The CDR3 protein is CASKMEGTRGGNQPQHF. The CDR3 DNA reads TGTGCCAGCAAGATGGAGGGTACACGGGGGGGCAATCAGCCCCAGCATTTT.

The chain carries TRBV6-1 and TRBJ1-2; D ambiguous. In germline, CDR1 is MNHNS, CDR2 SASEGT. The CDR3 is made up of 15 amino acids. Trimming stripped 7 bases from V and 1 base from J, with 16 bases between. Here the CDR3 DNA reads TGTGCCAGCATCCGCCCGGGCGGTTATAACTATGGCTACACCTTC. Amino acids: CASIRPGGYNYGYTF.

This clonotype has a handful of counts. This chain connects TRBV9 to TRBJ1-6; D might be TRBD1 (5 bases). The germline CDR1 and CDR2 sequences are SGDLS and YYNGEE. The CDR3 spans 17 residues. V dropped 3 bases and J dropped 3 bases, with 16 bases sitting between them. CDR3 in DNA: TGTGCCAGCAGCGAGCCGGGTCCGGGGCTCTATAATTCACCCCTCCACTTT. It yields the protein CASSEPGPGLYNSPLHF. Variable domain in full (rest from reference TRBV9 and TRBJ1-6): DSGVTQTPKHLITATGQRVTLRCSPRSGDLSVYWYQQSLDQGLQFLIQYYNGEERAKGNILERFSAQQFPDLHSELNLSSLELGDSALYFCASSEPGPGLYNSPLHFGNGTRLTVT.

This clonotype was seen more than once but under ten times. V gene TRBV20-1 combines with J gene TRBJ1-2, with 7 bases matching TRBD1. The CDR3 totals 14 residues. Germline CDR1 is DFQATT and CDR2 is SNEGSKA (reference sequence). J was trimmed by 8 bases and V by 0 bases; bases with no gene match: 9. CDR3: CSARDLEGANGYTF. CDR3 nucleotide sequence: TGCAGTGCTAGAGATCTGGAGGGGGCGAACGGCTACACCTTC.

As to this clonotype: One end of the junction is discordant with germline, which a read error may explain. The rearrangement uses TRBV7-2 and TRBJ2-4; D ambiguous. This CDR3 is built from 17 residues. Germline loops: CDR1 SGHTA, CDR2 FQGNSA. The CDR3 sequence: CACSLVARYLAKNIQYF. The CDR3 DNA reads TGTGCCTGCAGCTTAGTAGCTAGATACCTAGCCAAAAACATTCAGTACTTC.

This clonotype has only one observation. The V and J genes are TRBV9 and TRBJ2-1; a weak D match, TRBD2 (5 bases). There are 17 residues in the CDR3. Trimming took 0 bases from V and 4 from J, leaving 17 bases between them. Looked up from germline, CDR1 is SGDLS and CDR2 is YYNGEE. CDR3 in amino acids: CASSVGGSARFYNEQFF. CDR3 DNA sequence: TGTGCCAGCAGCGTAGGGGGTAGCGCCCGCTTTTACAATGAGCAGTTCTTC.

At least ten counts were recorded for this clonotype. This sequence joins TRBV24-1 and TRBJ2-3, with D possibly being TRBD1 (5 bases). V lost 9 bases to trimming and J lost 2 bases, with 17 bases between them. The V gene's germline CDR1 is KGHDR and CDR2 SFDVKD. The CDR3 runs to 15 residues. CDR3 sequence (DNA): TGTGCCACCTCACTTGCGTCAGGGAACACAGATACGCAGTATTTT. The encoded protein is CATSLASGNTDTQYF.